This is a list of T cell receptor beta chains from one sample in a study of CD8 T cells in ankylosing spondylitis. One entry per CDR3 protein, called by TCRdb with MiXCR from the 5' RACE reads. This sample carries approximately 240,000 distinct CDR3 sequences, under 12% of them seen once, and the ten largest clones take 2.6%. Specimen: blood, either unsorted or a sorted T cell fraction (not recorded which). The receptor source for this set is a male donor with ankylosing spondylitis or in good health (not recorded which). Each CDR3 is given without its conserved first and last residue.

v_call	j_call	cdr3_length	cdr3_aa
TRBV29-1	TRBJ2-1	8	SVGLHEQF
TRBV21-1	TRBJ2-2	14	ASKAVAGGNTGELF
TRBV7-6	TRBJ1-3	12	ASSLFGSGNTIY
TRBV28	TRBJ1-2	12	ASTRRTGNYGYT
TRBV28	TRBJ2-5	14	ASGKAERGPRETQY
TRBV4-1	TRBJ2-1	13	ASSQLGLANNEQF
TRBV5-1	TRBJ2-1	13	ASSFFRGTGGEQF
TRBV3-1	TRBJ2-7	15	ASSQDLLTSGDYEQY
TRBV7-9	TRBJ2-5	12	ASSYSGTEETQY
TRBV29-1	TRBJ2-1	10	SVEDPWGTQF
TRBV18	TRBJ2-7	10	ASSPTDYEQY
TRBV6-1	TRBJ2-7	12	ASSESGSSYEQY
TRBV5-1	TRBJ2-7	14	ASSSAPGTGLYEQY
TRBV5-1	TRBJ2-1	12	ASSPGGAYNEQF
TRBV7-9	TRBJ2-1	9	ASILAGEQF
TRBV10-2	TRBJ1-3	12	ASRVEMVLNTIY
TRBV7-2	TRBJ1-2	12	ASSRRDSRYGYT
TRBV6-1	TRBJ2-7	12	ASSEARAFHEQY
TRBV2	TRBJ1-6	11	ASRGSINSPLH
TRBV12-3/TRBV12-4	TRBJ2-7	12	ASSPRDEGYEQY
TRBV20-1	TRBJ2-3	13	CASRQERVADTQY
TRBV18	TRBJ2-7	11	ASSPPVPYEQY
TRBV12-3/TRBV12-4	TRBJ2-3	12	ASSFSLSTDTQY
TRBV5-1	TRBJ1-1	12	ASTSGTGGAEAF
TRBV2	TRBJ2-2	14	ASRLLAVQNTGELF
TRBV7-2	TRBJ1-2	13	ASSLARGQGDGYT
TRBV20-1	TRBJ2-1	8	SAMVQAQV
TRBV29-1	TRBJ2-7	14	SVDGLQGKSSYEQY
TRBV12-3/TRBV12-4	TRBJ1-1	13	ASSFWQGRNTEAF
TRBV12-3/TRBV12-4	TRBJ1-2	11	ASSLSEIYGYT
TRBV3-1	TRBJ1-1	11	ASSQVTDTEAF
TRBV29-1	TRBJ1-1	11	SVGRGRNTEAF